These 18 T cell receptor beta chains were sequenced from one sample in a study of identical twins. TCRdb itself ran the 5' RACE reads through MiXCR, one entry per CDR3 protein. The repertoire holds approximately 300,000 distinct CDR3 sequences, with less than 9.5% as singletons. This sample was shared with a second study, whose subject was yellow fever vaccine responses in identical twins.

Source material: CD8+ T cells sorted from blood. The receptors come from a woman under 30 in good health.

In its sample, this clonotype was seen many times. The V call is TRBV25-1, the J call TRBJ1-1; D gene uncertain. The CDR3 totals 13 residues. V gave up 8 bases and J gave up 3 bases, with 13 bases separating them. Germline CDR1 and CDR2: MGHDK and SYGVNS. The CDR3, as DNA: TGTGCCAGCGGAGAGGGTCAACACACTGAAGCTTTCTTT. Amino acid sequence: CASGEGQHTEAFF. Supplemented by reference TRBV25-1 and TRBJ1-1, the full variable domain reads EADIYQTPRYLVIGTGKKITLECSQTMGHDKMYWYQQDPGMELHLIHYSYGVNSTEKGDLSSESTVSRIRTEHFPLTLESARPSHTSQYLCASGEGQHTEAFFGQGTRLTVV.

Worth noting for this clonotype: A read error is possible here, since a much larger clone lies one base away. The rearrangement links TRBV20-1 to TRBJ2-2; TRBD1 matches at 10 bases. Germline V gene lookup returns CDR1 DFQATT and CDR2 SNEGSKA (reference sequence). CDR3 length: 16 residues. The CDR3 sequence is CCARDRDRGDTGELFF. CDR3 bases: TGCTGTGCTAGAGATAGGGACAGGGGTGACACCGGGGAGCTGTTTTTT.

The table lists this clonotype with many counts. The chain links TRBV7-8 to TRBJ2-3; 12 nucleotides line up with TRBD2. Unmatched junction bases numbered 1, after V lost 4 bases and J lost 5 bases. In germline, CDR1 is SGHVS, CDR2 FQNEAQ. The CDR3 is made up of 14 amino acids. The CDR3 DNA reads TGTGCCAGCAGCTCGGGACTAGCGGGAGATACGCAGTATTTT. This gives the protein CASSSGLAGDTQYF.

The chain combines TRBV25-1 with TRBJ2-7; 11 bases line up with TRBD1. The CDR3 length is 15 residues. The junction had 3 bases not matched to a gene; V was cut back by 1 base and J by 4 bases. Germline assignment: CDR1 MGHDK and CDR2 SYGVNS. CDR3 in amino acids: CASSESGTGGYEQYF. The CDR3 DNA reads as TGTGCCAGCAGTGAATCAGGGACAGGGGGATACGAGCAGTACTTC.

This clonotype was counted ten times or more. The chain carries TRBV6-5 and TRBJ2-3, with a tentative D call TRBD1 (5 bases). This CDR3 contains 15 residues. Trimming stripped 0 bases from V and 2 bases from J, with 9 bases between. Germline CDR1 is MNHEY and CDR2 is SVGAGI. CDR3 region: CASSYSGQATDTQYF. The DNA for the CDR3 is TGTGCCAGCAGTTACTCGGGGCAGGCCACAGATACGCAGTATTTT.

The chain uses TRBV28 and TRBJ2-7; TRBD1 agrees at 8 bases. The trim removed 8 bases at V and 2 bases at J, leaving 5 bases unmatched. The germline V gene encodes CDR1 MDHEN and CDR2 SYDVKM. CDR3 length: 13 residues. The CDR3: CASGETGAYEQYF. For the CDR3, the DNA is TGTGCCAGCGGGGAGACAGGGGCCTACGAGCAGTACTTC.

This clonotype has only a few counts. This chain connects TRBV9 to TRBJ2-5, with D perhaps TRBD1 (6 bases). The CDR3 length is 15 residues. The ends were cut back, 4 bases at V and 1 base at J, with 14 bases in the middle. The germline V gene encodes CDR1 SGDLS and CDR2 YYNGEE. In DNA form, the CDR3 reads TGTGCCAGCAGCCCCCGACGGACAGCCCAAGAGACCCAGTACTTC. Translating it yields CASSPRRTAQETQYF.

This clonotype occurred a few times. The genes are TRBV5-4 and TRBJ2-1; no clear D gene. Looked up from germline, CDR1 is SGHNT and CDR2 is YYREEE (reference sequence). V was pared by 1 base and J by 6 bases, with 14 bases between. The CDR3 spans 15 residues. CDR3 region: CASSLTGNGFNEQFF. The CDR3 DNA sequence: TGTGCCAGCAGCTTGACTGGGAATGGTTTCAATGAGCAGTTCTTC.

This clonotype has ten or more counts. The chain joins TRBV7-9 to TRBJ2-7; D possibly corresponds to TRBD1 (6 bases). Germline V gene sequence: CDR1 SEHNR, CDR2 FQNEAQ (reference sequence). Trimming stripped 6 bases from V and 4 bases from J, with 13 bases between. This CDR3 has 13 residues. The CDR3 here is CASSTGQTYEQYF. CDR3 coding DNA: TGTGCCAGCAGTACAGGACAGACTTACGAGCAGTACTTC.

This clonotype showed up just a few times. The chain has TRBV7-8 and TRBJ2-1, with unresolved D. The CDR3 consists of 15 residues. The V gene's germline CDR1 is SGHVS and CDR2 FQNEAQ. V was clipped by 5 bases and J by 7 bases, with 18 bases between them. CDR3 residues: CASSPRVQTKNEQFF. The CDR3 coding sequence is TGTGCCAGCAGCCCCCGGGTACAGACGAAGAATGAGCAGTTCTTC.

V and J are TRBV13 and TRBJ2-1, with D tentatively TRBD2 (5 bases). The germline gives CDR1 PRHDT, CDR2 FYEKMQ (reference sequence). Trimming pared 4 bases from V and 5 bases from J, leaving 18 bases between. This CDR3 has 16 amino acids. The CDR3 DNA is TGTGCCAGCAGCTCCCGGTGGGCTAGCAGAGACAATGAGCAGTTCTTC. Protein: CASSSRWASRDNEQFF.

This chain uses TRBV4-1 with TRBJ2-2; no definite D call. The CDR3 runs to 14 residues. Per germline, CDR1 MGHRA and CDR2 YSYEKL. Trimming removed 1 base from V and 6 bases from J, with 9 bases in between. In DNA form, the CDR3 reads TGCGCCAGCAGCCAAGTCTCTGGTTCCGGGGAGCTGTTTTTT. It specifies CASSQVSGSGELFF.

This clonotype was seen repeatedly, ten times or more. The CDR3 reads CSVTAGGYNEQFF. In nucleotides, the CDR3 is TGCAGCGTTACCGCGGGGGGCTACAATGAGCAGTTCTTC. The J gene is TRBJ2-1, the V gene TRBV29-1, with 8 bases lining up with TRBD2. Germline V gives CDR1 SQVTM, CDR2 ANQGSEA. J lost 3 bases, V lost 5 bases, and 3 bases had no gene match. This CDR3 region has 13 residues.

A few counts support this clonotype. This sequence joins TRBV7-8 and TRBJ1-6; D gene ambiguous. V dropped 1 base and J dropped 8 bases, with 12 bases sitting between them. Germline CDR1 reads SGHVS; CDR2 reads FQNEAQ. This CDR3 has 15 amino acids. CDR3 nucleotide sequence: TGTGCCAGCAGCTTAGAGGCGCGCACTGATTCACCCCTCCACTTT. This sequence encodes CASSLEARTDSPLHF. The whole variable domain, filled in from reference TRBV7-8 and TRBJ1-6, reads GAGVSQSPRYKVAKRGQDVALRCDPISGHVSLFWYQQALGQGPEFLTYFQNEAQLDKSGLPSDRFFAERPEGSVSTLKIQRTQQEDSAVYLCASSLEARTDSPLHFGNGTRLTVT.

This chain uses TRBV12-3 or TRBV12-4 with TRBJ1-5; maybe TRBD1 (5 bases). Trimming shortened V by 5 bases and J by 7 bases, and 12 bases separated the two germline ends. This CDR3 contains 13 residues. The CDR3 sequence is CASSNRDSQPQHF. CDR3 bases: TGTGCCAGCAGTAATAGGGACTCCCAGCCCCAGCATTTT.

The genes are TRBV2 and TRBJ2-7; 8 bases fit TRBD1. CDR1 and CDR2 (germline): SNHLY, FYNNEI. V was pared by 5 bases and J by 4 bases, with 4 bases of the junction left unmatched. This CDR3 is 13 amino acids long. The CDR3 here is CASSTGGVYEQYF. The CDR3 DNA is TGTGCCAGCAGTACAGGGGGAGTATACGAGCAGTACTTC.

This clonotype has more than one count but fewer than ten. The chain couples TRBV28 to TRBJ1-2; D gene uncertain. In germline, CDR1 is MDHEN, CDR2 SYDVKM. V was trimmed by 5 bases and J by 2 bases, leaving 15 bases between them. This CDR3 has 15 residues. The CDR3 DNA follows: TGTGCCAGCAGTCCGCGTCTCGACGGAAACTATGGCTACACCTTC. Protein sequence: CASSPRLDGNYGYTF.

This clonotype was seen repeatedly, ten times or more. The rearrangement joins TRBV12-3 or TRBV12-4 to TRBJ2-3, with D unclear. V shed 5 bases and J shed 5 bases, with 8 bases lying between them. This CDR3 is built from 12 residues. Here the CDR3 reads CASSPLLDTQYF. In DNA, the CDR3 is TGTGCCAGCAGTCCCCTATTAGATACGCAGTATTTT.